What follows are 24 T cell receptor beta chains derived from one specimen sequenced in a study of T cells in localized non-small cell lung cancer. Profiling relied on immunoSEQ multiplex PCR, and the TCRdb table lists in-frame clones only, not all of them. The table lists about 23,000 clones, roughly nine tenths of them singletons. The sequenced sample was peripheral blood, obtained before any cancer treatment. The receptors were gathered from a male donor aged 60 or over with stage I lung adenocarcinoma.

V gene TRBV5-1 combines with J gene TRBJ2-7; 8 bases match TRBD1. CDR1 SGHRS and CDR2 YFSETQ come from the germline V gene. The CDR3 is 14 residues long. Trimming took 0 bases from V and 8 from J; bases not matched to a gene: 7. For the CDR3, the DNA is TGCGCCAGCAGCTTGGGGATGCAGGGGGCGAAGCAGTACTTC. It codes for CASSLGMQGAKQYF. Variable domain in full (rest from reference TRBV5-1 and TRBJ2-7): KAGVTQTPRYLIKTRGQQVTLSCSPISGHRSVSWYQQTPGQGLQFLFEYFSETQRNKGNFPGRFSGRQFSNSRSEMNVSTLELGDSALYLCASSLGMQGAKQYFGPGTRLTVT.

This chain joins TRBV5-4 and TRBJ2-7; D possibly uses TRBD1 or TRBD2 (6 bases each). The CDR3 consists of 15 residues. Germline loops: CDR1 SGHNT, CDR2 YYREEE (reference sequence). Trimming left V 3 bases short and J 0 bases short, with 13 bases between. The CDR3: CASSSTRGSSYEQYF. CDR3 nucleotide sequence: TGTGCCAGCAGCTCGACTAGGGGGAGCTCCTACGAGCAGTACTTC.

CDR3 DNA sequence: TGTGCCAGCAGCTTAACAGGGGGCGCAAACAATCAGCCCCAGCATTTT. This translates into CASSLTGGANNQPQHF. V and J are TRBV5-4 and TRBJ1-5; 9 nucleotides agree with TRBD1. The CDR3 runs 16 residues. V shed 2 bases and J 3 bases; nucleotides not matched to a gene: 6. CDR1 SGHNT and CDR2 YYREEE come from the germline V gene (reference sequence).

CDR3 in amino acids: CASSYPSGGGHNEQFF. In DNA form, the CDR3 reads TGTGCCAGCAGTTACCCCAGCGGGGGGGGGCACAATGAGCAGTTCTTC. The genes are TRBV6-5 and TRBJ2-1, with TRBD2 identical over 10 bases. The CDR3 totals 16 residues. Germline V CDR1 and CDR2: MNHEY, SVGAGI. V gave up 2 bases and J gave up 5 bases; unmatched junction bases: 6.

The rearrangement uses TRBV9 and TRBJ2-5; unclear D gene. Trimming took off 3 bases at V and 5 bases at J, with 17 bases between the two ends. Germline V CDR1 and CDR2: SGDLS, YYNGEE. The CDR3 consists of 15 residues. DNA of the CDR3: TGTGCCAGCAGCGAGACGGGCCAGCCTTGGGAGACCCAGTACTTC. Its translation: CASSETGQPWETQYF.

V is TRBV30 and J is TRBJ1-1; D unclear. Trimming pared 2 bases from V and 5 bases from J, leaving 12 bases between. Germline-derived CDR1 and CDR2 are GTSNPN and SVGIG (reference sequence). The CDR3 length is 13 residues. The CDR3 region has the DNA TGTGCCTGGAGTCAGGCCAGAGGTACTGAAGCTTTCTTT. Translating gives CAWSQARGTEAFF.

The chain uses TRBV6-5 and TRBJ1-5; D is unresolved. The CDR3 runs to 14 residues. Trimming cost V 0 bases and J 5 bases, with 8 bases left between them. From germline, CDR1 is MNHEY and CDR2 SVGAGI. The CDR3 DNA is TGTGCCAGCAGTTACTCGTACAGTGATCAGCCCCAGCATTTT. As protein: CASSYSYSDQPQHF.

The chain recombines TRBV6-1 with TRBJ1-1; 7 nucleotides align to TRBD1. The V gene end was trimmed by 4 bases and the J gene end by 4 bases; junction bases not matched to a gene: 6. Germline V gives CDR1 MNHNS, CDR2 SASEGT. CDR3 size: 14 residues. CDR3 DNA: TGTGCCAGCAGTGGACCAGGGGGTTTCACTGAAGCTTTCTTT. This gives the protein CASSGPGGFTEAFF.

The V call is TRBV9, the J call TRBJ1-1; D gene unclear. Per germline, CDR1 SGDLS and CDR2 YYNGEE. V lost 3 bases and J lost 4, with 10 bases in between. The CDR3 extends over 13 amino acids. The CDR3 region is CASSEGMTTEAFF. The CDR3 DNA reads TGTGCCAGCAGCGAGGGAATGACCACTGAAGCTTTCTTT.

CDR3 DNA: TGTGCCAGCAGCTTAGGCCCGGGCAAGGACAATGAGCAGTTCTTC. This translates into CASSLGPGKDNEQFF. This chain links TRBV7-6 with TRBJ2-1; D is unresolved. Trimming took 1 base from V and 5 from J, leaving 12 bases between them. In germline, CDR1 is SGHVS, CDR2 FNYEAQ. This CDR3 region has 15 residues. Based on the CDR3 plus reference TRBV7-6 and TRBJ2-1, the full variable domain is GAGVSQSPRYKVTKRGQDVALRCDPISGHVSLYWYRQALGQGPEFLTYFNYEAQQDKSGLPNDRFSAERPEGSISTLTIQRTEQRDSAMYRCASSLGPGKDNEQFFGPGTRLTVL.

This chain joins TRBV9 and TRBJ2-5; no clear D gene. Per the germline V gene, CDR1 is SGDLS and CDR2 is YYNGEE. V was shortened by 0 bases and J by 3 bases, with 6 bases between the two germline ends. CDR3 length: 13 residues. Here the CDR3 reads CASSVGVEETQYF. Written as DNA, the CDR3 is TGTGCCAGCAGCGTAGGGGTTGAAGAGACCCAGTACTTC.

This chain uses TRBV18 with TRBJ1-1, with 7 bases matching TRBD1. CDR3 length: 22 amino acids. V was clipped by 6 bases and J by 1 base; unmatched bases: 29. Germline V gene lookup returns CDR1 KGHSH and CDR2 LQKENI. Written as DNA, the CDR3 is TGTGCCAGCTCGCGGATAGAGGGGGCAACTCCCTCTCCCGCCCGTGGGAACACTGAAGCTTTCTTT. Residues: CASSRIEGATPSPARGNTEAFF. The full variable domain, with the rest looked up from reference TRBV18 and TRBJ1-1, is NAGVMQNPRHLVRRRGQEARLRCSPMKGHSHVYWYRQLPEEGLKFMVYLQKENIIDESGMPKERFSAEFPKEGPSILRIQQVVRGDSAAYFCASSRIEGATPSPARGNTEAFFGQGTRLTVV.

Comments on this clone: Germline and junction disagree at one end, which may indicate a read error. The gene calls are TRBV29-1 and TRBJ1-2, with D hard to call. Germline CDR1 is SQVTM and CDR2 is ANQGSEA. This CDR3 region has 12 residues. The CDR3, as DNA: TGCAGCGTTGAAGATGGAAGTCACACCGGTCACTTC. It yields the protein CSVEDGSHTGHF.

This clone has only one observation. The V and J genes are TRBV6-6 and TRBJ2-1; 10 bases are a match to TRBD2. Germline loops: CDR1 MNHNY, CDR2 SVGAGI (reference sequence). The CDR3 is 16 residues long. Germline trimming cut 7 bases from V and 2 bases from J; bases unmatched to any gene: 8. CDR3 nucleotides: TGTGCCAGCATTCCAGGACTAGCGGCCACCTACAATGAGCAGTTCTTC. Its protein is CASIPGLAATYNEQFF.

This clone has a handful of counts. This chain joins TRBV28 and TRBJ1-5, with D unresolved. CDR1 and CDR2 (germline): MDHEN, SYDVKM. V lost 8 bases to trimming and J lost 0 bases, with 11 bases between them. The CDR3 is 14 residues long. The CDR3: CASWARYSNQPQHF. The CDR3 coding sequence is TGTGCCAGCTGGGCGCGGTATAGCAATCAGCCCCAGCATTTT.

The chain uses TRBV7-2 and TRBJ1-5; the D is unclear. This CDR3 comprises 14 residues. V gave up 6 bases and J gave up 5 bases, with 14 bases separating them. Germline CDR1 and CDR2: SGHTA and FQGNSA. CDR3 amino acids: CASRKEAAYQPQHF. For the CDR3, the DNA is TGTGCCAGCAGGAAGGAAGCGGCATATCAGCCCCAGCATTTT.

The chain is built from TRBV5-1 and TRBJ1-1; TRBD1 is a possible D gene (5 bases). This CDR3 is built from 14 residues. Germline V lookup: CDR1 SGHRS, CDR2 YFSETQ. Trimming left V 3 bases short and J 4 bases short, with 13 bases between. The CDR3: CASSWEGVGTEAFF. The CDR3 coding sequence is TGCGCCAGCAGCTGGGAAGGGGTGGGCACTGAAGCTTTCTTT.

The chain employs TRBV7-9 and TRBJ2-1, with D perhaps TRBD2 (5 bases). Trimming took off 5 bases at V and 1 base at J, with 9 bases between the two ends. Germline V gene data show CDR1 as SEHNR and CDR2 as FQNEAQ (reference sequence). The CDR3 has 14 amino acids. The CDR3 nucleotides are TGTGCCAGCAGCAGGAGCGGTTCCTACAATGAGCAGTTCTTC. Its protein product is CASSRSGSYNEQFF.

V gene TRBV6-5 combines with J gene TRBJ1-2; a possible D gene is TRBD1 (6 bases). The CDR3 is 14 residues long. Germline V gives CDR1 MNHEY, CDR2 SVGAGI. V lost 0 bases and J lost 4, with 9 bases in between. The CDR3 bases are TGTGCCAGCAGTTACTCTCCGGACAGCTATGGCTACACCTTC. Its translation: CASSYSPDSYGYTF.

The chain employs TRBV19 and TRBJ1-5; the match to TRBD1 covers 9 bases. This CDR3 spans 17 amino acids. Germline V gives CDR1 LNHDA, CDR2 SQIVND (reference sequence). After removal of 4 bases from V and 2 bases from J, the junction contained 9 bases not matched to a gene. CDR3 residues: CASSRSWDRAGNQPQHF. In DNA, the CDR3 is TGTGCCAGTAGTAGAAGCTGGGACAGGGCAGGCAATCAGCCCCAGCATTTT.

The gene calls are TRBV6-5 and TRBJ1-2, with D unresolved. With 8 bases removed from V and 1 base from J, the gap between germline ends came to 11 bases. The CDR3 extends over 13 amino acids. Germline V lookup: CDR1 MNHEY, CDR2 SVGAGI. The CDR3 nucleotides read TGTGCCAGCGCCGAAAGTAGTAACTATGGCTACACCTTC. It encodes CASAESSNYGYTF.

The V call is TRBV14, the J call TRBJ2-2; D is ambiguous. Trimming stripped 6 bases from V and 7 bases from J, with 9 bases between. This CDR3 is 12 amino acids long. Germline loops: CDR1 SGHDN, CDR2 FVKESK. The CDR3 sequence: CASRQTIGELFF. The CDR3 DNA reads TGTGCCAGCAGACAGACGATCGGGGAGCTGTTTTTT.

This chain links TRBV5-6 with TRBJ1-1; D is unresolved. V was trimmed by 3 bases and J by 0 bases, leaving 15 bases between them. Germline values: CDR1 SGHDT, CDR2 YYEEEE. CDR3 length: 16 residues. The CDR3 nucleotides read TGTGCCAGCAGCTCCCCCTGGAGGGATCTGAACACTGAAGCTTTCTTT. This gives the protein CASSSPWRDLNTEAFF.

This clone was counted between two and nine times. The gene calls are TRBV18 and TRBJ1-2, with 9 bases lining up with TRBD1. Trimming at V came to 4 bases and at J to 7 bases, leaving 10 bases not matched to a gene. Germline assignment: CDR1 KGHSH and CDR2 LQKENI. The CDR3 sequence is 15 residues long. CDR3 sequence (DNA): TGTGCCAGCTCACAAACCGGGACAGGGAACCGTGGCTACACCTTC. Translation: CASSQTGTGNRGYTF.